These 5 T cell receptor beta chains were sequenced from one sample in a study of Graves' ophthalmopathy and Graves' hyperthyroidism. The TCR beta CDR3 regions underwent amplification from RNA transcripts. The library came from an HTBI-primed first-round RT-PCR and a second-round multiplex PCR. MiXCR, applied by TCRdb to the multiplex PCR reads, yields one record per CDR3 protein. Here the sample spans about 740,000 distinct CDR3 sequences, 40% being singletons. Material for sequencing was peripheral blood. The receptors derive from an adult man with Graves' ophthalmopathy.

A few counts support this clonotype. Compared with germline, one end of the junction differs, possibly owing to a read error. The chain employs TRBV10-2 and TRBJ1-4; D might be TRBD1 (6 bases). Germline loops: CDR1 WSHSY, CDR2 SAAADI. This CDR3 is built from 15 residues. CDR3 residues: CASSYSGATNEKLFF. The CDR3 bases are TGTGCCAGCAGTTATTCAGGGGCAACTAATGAAAAACTGTTTTTT.

This clonotype was detected many times. V usage is TRBV19 and J usage is TRBJ2-2; D may be TRBD2 (6 bases). Germline CDR1 is LNHDA and CDR2 is SQIVND (reference sequence). CDR3 length: 15 amino acids. V lost 5 bases, J lost 4 bases, and 14 bases lay in between. The CDR3 sequence: CASSPRRGITGELFF. CDR3 coding DNA: TGTGCCAGTAGTCCCCGACGGGGGATCACCGGGGAGCTGTTTTTT.

This chain connects TRBV6-4 to TRBJ1-2; D call uncertain. The V end lost 3 bases, the J end lost 8 bases, and 19 bases lay between the germline ends. The CDR3 is made up of 15 amino acids. Germline V gene sequence: CDR1 MRHNA, CDR2 SNTAGT. CDR3 sequence: CASSEEGPLLSGYTF. CDR3 nucleotide sequence: TGTGCCAGCAGTGAAGAGGGCCCACTACTTTCGGGCTACACCTTC.

A remark on this clonotype: This may arise from a read error, as a much more abundant clone is one base away. This chain uses TRBV2 with TRBJ1-6; 7 bases match TRBD1. Germline V gene lookup returns CDR1 SNHLY and CDR2 FYNNEI. CDR3 length: 13 amino acids. CDR3 amino acids: CTSREGANSPLHF. CDR3 bases: TGTACCAGCCGAGAGGGGGCTAATTCACCCCTCCACTTT.

This clonotype occurred many times. V is TRBV7-9 and J is TRBJ2-5, with D unclear. V was shortened by 2 bases and J by 0 bases, with 7 bases between the two germline ends. This CDR3 is 14 amino acids long. Germline CDR1 and CDR2: SEHNR and FQNEAQ (reference sequence). The CDR3 DNA reads TGTGCCAGCAGCTTATTCCCAGACCAAGAGACCCAGTACTTC. This gives the protein CASSLFPDQETQYF. Variable domain in full (rest from reference TRBV7-9 and TRBJ2-5): DTGVSQNPRHKITKRGQNVTFRCDPISEHNRLYWYRQTLGQGPEFLTYFQNEAQLEKSRLLSDRFSAERPKGSFSTLEIQRTEQGDSAMYLCASSLFPDQETQYFGPGTRLLVL.